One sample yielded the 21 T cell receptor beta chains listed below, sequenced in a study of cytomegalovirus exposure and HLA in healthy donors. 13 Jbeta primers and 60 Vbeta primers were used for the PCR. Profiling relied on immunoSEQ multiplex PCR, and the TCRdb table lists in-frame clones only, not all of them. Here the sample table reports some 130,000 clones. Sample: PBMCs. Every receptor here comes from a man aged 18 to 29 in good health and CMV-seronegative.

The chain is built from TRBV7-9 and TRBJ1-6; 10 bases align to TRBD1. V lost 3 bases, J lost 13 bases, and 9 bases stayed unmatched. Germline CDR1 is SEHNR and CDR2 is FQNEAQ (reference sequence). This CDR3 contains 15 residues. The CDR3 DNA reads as TGTGCCAGCAGCTTCAGGGGACAGGGGTTGTCCCCCCTCCACTTT. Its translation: CASSFRGQGLSPLHF.

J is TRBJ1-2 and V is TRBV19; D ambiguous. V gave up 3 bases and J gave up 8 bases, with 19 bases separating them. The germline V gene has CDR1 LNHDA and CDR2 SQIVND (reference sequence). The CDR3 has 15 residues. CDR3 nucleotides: TGTGCCAGTAGTATCGGTGTACCTACCTTATGGGGCTACACCTTC. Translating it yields CASSIGVPTLWGYTF.

CDR3 loop: CASSPSGGRASGQETQYF. The CDR3 nucleotides are TGTGCCAGCAGCCCCTCCGGGGGGCGGGCTAGCGGACAAGAGACCCAGTACTTC. The gene calls are TRBV9 and TRBJ2-5, with a weak D call TRBD2 (7 bases). Germline V lookup: CDR1 SGDLS, CDR2 YYNGEE. The CDR3 is 18 amino acids. Trimming removed 4 bases from V and 2 bases from J, with 24 bases in between.

CDR3 coding DNA: TGTGCCAGCAGTTTCGGACAGGGAGCAACTAATGAAAAACTGTTTTTT. Protein product: CASSFGQGATNEKLFF. The chain is built from TRBV6-5 and TRBJ1-4; 8 bases map to TRBD1. This CDR3 contains 16 residues. CDR1 is MNHEY, CDR2 SVGAGI, per germline. The V segment lost 4 bases and the J segment 0 bases; nucleotides outside the gene matches: 4.

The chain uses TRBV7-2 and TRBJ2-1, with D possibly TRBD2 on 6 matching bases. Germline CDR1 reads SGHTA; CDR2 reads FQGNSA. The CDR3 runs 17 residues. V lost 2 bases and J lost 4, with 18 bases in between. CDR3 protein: CASSLQGTGERYNEQFF. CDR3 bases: TGTGCCAGCAGCTTACAGGGAACGGGAGAGCGATACAATGAGCAGTTCTTC.

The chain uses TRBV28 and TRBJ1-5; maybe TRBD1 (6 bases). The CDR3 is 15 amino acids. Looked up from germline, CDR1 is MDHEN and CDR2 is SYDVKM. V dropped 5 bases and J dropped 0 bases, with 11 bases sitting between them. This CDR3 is CASSQDSYSNQPQHF. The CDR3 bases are TGTGCCAGCAGTCAGGACAGCTATAGCAATCAGCCCCAGCATTTT.

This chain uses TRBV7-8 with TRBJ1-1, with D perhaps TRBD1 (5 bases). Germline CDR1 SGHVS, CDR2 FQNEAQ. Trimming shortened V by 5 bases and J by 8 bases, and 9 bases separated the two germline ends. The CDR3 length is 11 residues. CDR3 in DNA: TGTGCCAGCAGCCCCAAGGGGGAAGCTTTCTTT. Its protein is CASSPKGEAFF. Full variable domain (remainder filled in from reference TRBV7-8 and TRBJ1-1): GAGVSQSPRYKVAKRGQDVALRCDPISGHVSLFWYQQALGQGPEFLTYFQNEAQLDKSGLPSDRFFAERPEGSVSTLKIQRTQQEDSAVYLCASSPKGEAFFGQGTRLTVV.

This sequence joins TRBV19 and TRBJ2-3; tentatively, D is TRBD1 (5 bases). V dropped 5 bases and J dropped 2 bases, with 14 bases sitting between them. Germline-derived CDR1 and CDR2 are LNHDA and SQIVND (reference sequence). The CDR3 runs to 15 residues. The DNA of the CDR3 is TGTGCCAGTAGTGTGAAGACAGAACACACAGATACGCAGTATTTT. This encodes CASSVKTEHTDTQYF.

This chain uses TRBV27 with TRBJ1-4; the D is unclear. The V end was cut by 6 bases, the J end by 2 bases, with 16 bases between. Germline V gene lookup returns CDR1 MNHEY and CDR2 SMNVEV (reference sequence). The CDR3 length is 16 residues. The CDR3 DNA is TGTGCCAGCAGCTCGTTTCCGCGGAAGACTAATGAAAAACTGTTTTTT. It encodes CASSSFPRKTNEKLFF.

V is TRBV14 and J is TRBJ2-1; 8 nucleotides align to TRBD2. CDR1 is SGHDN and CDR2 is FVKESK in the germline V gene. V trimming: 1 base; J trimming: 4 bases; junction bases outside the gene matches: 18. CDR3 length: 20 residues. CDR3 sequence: CASSQATSVGNPRPYNEQFF. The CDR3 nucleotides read TGTGCCAGCAGCCAAGCGACTAGCGTGGGGAACCCTCGCCCTTACAATGAGCAGTTCTTC.

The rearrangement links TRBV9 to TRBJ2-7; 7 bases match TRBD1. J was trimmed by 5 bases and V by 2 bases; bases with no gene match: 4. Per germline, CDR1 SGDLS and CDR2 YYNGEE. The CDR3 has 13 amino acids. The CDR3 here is CASSVQGGHEQYF. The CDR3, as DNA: TGTGCCAGCAGCGTTCAAGGGGGCCACGAGCAGTACTTC.

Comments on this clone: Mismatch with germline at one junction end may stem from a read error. The CDR3: CSVEGTSGGGMAGELFF. The CDR3 region has the DNA TGCAGCGTCGAAGGGACTAGCGGGGGAGGTATGGCCGGGGAGCTGTTTTTT. The rearrangement joins TRBV29-1 to TRBJ2-2, with 14 nucleotides matching TRBD2. Germline V gene lookup returns CDR1 SQVTM and CDR2 ANQGSEA. The CDR3 has 17 amino acids.

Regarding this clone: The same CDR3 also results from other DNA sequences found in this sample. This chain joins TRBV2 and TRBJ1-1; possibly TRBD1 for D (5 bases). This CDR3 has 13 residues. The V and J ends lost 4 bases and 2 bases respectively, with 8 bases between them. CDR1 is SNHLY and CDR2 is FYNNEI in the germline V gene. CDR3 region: CASSGQGNTEAFF. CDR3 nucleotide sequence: TGTGCCAGCAGTGGTCAGGGAAACACTGAAGCTTTCTTT. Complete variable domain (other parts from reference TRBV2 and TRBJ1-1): EPEVTQTPSHQVTQMGQEVILRCVPISNHLYFYWYRQILGQKVEFLVSFYNNEISEKSEIFDDQFSVERPDGSNFTLKIRSTKLEDSAMYFCASSGQGNTEAFFGQGTRLTVV.

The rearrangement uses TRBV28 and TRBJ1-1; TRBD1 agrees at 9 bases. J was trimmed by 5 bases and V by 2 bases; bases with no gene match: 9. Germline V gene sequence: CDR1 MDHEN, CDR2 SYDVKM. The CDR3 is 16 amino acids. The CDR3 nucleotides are TGTGCCAGCAGTTTAGTACGGGGACAGGGAGGGACTGAAGCTTTCTTT. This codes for CASSLVRGQGGTEAFF.

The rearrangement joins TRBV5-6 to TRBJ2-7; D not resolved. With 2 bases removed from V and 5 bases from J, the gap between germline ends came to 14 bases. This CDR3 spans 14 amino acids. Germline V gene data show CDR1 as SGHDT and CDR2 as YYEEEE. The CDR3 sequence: CASSFPLVRDEQYF. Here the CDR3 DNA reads TGTGCCAGCAGCTTTCCCCTAGTTCGGGACGAGCAGTACTTC.

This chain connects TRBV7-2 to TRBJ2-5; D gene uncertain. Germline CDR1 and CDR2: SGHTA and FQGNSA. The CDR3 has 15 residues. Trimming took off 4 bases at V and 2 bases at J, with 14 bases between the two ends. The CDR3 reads CASSSLAVNQETQYF. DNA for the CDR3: TGTGCCAGCAGCTCCCTGGCGGTGAATCAAGAGACCCAGTACTTC.

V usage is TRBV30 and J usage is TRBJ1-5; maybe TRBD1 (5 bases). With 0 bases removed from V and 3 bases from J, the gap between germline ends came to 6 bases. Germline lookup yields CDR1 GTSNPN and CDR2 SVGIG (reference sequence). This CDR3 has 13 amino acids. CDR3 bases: TGTGCCTGGAGTGTGACAGACAATCAGCCCCAGCATTTT. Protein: CAWSVTDNQPQHF.

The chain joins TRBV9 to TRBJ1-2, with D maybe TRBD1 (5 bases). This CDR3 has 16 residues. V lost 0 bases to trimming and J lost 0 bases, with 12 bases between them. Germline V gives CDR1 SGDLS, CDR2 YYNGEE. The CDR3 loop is CASSVAEQTANYGYTF. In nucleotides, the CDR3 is TGTGCCAGCAGCGTAGCGGAGCAGACAGCTAACTATGGCTACACCTTC.

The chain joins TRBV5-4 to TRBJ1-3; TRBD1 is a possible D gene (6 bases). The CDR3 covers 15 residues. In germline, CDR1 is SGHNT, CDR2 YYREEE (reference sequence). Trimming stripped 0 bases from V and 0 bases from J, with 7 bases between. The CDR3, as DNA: TGTGCCAGCAGCTTGGAACAGGGCTCTGGAAACACCATATATTTT. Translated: CASSLEQGSGNTIYF. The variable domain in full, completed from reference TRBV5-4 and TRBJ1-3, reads ETGVTQSPTHLIKTRGQQVTLRCSSQSGHNTVSWYQQALGQGPQFIFQYYREEENGRGNFPPRFSGLQFPNYSSELNVNALELDDSALYLCASSLEQGSGNTIYFGEGSWLTVV.

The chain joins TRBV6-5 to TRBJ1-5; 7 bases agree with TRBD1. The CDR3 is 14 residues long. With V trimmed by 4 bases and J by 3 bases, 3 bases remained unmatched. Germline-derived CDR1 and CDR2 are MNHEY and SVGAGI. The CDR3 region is CASSSDRFNQPQHF. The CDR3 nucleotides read TGTGCCAGCAGTTCGGACAGGTTCAATCAGCCCCAGCATTTT.

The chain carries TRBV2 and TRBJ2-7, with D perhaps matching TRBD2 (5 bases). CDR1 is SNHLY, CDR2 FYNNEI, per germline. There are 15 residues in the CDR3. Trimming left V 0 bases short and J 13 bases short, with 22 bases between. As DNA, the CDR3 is TGTGCCAGCAGTGAAGCACGGCAGACCCTTCTCCGGGATTACTTC. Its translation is CASSEARQTLLRDYF.